The next 3 T cell receptor beta chains were all read from a single sample in a study of blood T cell repertoires in COVID-19. Measured with immunoSEQ multiplex PCR; TCRdb has only the in-frame clones, and not every one. The sample holds about 180,000 clones, about 83% seen once. Sequencing was carried out using PBMCs or T cells enriched from blood (not recorded which). The receptors here all came from a woman in her 30s who had recovered from COVID-19.

The chain joins TRBV15 to TRBJ1-4; D gene unclear. Trimming left V 0 bases short and J 1 base short, with 15 bases between. The germline V gene has CDR1 LNHNV and CDR2 YYDKDF (reference sequence). The CDR3 loop spans 18 amino acids. As DNA, the CDR3 is TGTGCCACCAGCAGAGATAGGAGGATGCCGGGAACTAATGAAAAACTGTTTTTT. This codes for CATSRDRRMPGTNEKLFF.

About this clone: The same CDR3 is also encoded by other DNA sequences in this sample. The V and J genes are TRBV2 and TRBJ1-1, with TRBD1 matching 7 bases. Germline V gene lookup returns CDR1 SNHLY and CDR2 FYNNEI. V lost 4 bases and J lost 2; bases outside the gene matches: 1. The CDR3 is made up of 13 amino acids. CDR3 in DNA: TGTGCCAGCAGTGGACAGGGAAACACTGAAGCTTTCTTT. It specifies CASSGQGNTEAFF.

The chain employs TRBV28 and TRBJ1-2; TRBD1 is a possible D gene (5 bases). Trimming took 7 bases from V and 4 from J, leaving 16 bases between them. There are 14 residues in the CDR3. Germline CDR1 reads MDHEN; CDR2 reads SYDVKM. The CDR3 DNA is TGTGCCAGCACAGGGCCCAGGTTCGGCTATGGCTACACCTTC. This encodes CASTGPRFGYGYTF.